A single T cell receptor (beta chain) is shown here with its context. The data are from a study of blood T cell repertoires in COVID-19. About the research overall: Sites across the United States, Italy and Spain contributed samples from acute and convalescent COVID-19. T cells, B-cell-depleted T cells, or PBMCs provided the cDNA or gDNA that served as material.

The CDR3 is 15 residues long. Trimming cost V 0 bases and J 2 bases, with 8 bases left between them. Germline V gives CDR1 MNHEY, CDR2 SVGEGT. Libraries were prepared by immunoSEQ multiplex PCR; TCRdb keeps only in-frame clonotypes and omits some of them. The data show about 210,000 clones, roughly 86% seen once. This sequence was found in a man between 60 and 75 years old with acute or convalescent COVID-19. The rearrangement uses TRBV6-2 or TRBV6-3 and TRBJ2-1; D is perhaps TRBD2 (5 bases). Specimen: peripheral blood. The CDR3 nucleotides read TGTGCCAGCAGTTACTCTGACTACCCCTACAATGAGCAGTTCTTC. Its protein is CASSYSDYPYNEQFF.